The sequence of this T cell receptor (beta chain) was determined in a study of blood T cell repertoires in COVID-19. Study-level information: The United States, Italy and Spain were the sources of the acute and convalescent COVID-19 samples. Nucleic acid was either cDNA or gDNA, and it came from T cells, B-cell-depleted T cells, or PBMCs.

Authors' data handling: The assay estimated nucleated cells by amplifying reference gene primers. Sequencing used immunoSEQ multiplex PCR; TCRdb keeps in-frame clones, though not all of them. From that table come the V and J calls and clone size; the DNA was used to work out D and trimming. The sample records a few hundred thousand clones, less than 95% being singletons. This clone was picked up many times. Per the germline V gene, CDR1 is LGHDT and CDR2 is YNNKEL (reference sequence). The CDR3 runs to 17 residues. V shed 3 bases, J shed 7 bases, and the junction held 13 bases outside the gene matches. Categorization into cohorts depended on clinical history that participants reported.

Material for sequencing was PBMCs or T cells enriched from blood (not recorded which). The rearrangement uses TRBV3-1 (or the pseudogene TRBV3-2) and TRBJ2-1; 9 nucleotides align to TRBD2. The source of this sequence is a young man who had recovered from COVID-19. In DNA, the CDR3 is TGTGCCAGCAGCCAGTCGCCAAATCTAGCGGGGCTAAATGAGCAGTTCTTC. As protein: CASSQSPNLAGLNEQFF.